Following are 32 T cell receptor beta chains from one sample sequenced in a study of beta chain features in type 1 diabetes. Overall study findings and caveats: Patients with Type 1 diabetes showed moderately but significantly shorter TCRB CDR3s in all four CD4+ subsets.

TCRB transcripts that were expressed got sequenced, as all of the isolated RNA had been reverse transcribed. Using immunoSEQ multiplex PCR, the repertoire was profiled, and TCRdb retains in-frame clones only, with some absent. Of about 160,000 clones in the sample, 50% to 70% are singletons; the top ten hold about 0.1%. These receptors lack a known antigen. Sequences were obtained from naive CD4+ T cells from blood. All receptors come from a man aged 25 to 45 with type 1 diabetes.

This clone was seen more than once but under ten times. The chain has TRBV23-1 and TRBJ2-3; no definite D call. TRBV23-1 qualifies as an ORF whose function is uncertain. V gave up 2 bases and J gave up 8 bases, with 17 bases separating them. The length of the CDR3 is 15 residues. The CDR3 bases are TGCGCCAGCAGTCAACGGACGGGCGGAGTCGGTACGCAGTATTTT. This translates into CASSQRTGGVGTQYF.

The chain carries TRBV2 and TRBJ2-3; 7 bases fit TRBD2. Germline V gives CDR1 SNHLY, CDR2 FYNNEI. The junction had 5 bases not matched to a gene; V was cut back by 9 bases and J by 2 bases. This CDR3 has 13 residues. This chain's CDR3 is CARAGPHTDTQYF. The CDR3 DNA sequence: TGTGCCAGAGCGGGGCCTCACACAGATACGCAGTATTTT.

The CDR3 nucleotides read TGTGCCAGCAGCGCAGACGTATCCACAGATACGCAGTATTTT. Translating it yields CASSADVSTDTQYF. This chain connects TRBV9 to TRBJ2-3; no definite D call. Germline V gene sequence: CDR1 SGDLS, CDR2 YYNGEE. The length of the CDR3 is 14 residues. V gave up 3 bases and J gave up 2 bases, with 10 bases separating them. Variable domain in full (rest from reference TRBV9 and TRBJ2-3): DSGVTQTPKHLITATGQRVTLRCSPRSGDLSVYWYQQSLDQGLQFLIQYYNGEERAKGNILERFSAQQFPDLHSELNLSSLELGDSALYFCASSADVSTDTQYFGPGTRLTVL.

The rearrangement joins TRBV7-2 to TRBJ2-1; D is possibly TRBD2 (6 bases). Germline-derived CDR1 and CDR2 are SGHTA and FQGNSA. V was clipped by 4 bases and J by 0 bases, with 13 bases between them. The CDR3 loop spans 16 amino acids. The CDR3 loop reads CASSYAGGSSYNEQFF. The CDR3 nucleotides read TGTGCCAGCAGCTATGCCGGGGGTAGCTCCTACAATGAGCAGTTCTTC.

This clone was detected once. This chain uses TRBV28 with TRBJ2-1, with D maybe TRBD2 (6 bases). Germline CDR1 is MDHEN and CDR2 is SYDVKM. The V end was cut by 1 base, the J end by 7 bases, with 11 bases between. This CDR3 has 14 residues. The DNA for the CDR3 is TGTGCCAGCAGTTTATCGGGAGACATTAATGAGCAGTTCTTC. It yields the protein CASSLSGDINEQFF.

The chain is built from TRBV28 and TRBJ2-7; maybe TRBD2 (5 bases). Trimming removed 8 bases from V and 5 bases from J, with 10 bases in between. This CDR3 has 11 amino acids. Germline V gene sequence: CDR1 MDHEN, CDR2 SYDVKM. The chain's CDR3 is CASWGAHEQYF. The CDR3 DNA reads as TGTGCCAGCTGGGGAGCACACGAGCAGTACTTC. The complete variable domain, with remaining parts taken from reference TRBV28 and TRBJ2-7, reads DVKVTQSSRYLVKRTGEKVFLECVQDMDHENMFWYRQDPGLGLRLIYFSYDVKMKEKGDIPEGYSVSREKKERFSLILESASTNQTSMYLCASWGAHEQYFGPGTRLTVT.

The chain links TRBV20-1 to TRBJ1-2, with D hard to call. CDR3 length: 9 residues. V lost 6 bases to trimming and J lost 12 bases, with 11 bases between them. Germline V gene sequence: CDR1 DFQATT, CDR2 SNEGSKA (reference sequence). The CDR3 here is CSAKEQHTF. CDR3 coding DNA: TGCAGTGCCAAGGAACAGCACACCTTC.

The V call is TRBV7-2, the J call TRBJ2-3, with unresolved D. The V gene lost 5 bases and the J gene lost 4 bases, with 10 bases spanning the gap. The germline V gene has CDR1 SGHTA and CDR2 FQGNSA. The CDR3 is 13 residues long. CDR3 sequence: CASSIIGADTQYF. In DNA form, the CDR3 reads TGTGCCAGCAGCATTATAGGCGCAGATACGCAGTATTTT.

With regard to this clone: Other nucleotide sequences in the sample specify the same CDR3. The CDR3 loop is CASSVAGQSSYNEQFF. The CDR3 region has the DNA TGTGCCAGCAGCGTAGCAGGACAGAGCTCCTACAATGAGCAGTTCTTC. The chain joins TRBV9 to TRBJ2-1; D possibly corresponds to TRBD1 (6 bases). Germline V gives CDR1 SGDLS, CDR2 YYNGEE. This CDR3 has 16 residues. Trimming left V 0 bases short and J 0 bases short, with 10 bases between.

The rearrangement joins TRBV30 to TRBJ2-7; D uncertain. This CDR3 is built from 11 residues. Germline-derived CDR1 and CDR2 are GTSNPN and SVGIG (reference sequence). The V end was cut by 6 bases, the J end by 1 base, with 7 bases between. The CDR3 sequence is CACSRSYEQYF. For the CDR3, the DNA is TGTGCCTGCAGCCGTTCCTACGAGCAGTACTTC.

The CDR3: CASSLEAVNEQYF. The DNA for the CDR3 is TGTGCCAGCAGCTTAGAGGCCGTCAACGAGCAGTACTTC. The J gene is TRBJ2-7, the V gene TRBV7-2, with D uncertain. Between the trimmed V and J ends, which lost 1 base and 5 bases, there was a span of 9 bases. Per germline, CDR1 SGHTA and CDR2 FQGNSA. The CDR3 consists of 13 residues.

This clone was seen a few times. The chain recombines TRBV7-9 with TRBJ1-1; possible D gene TRBD1, 6 bases. Germline V gives CDR1 SEHNR, CDR2 FQNEAQ (reference sequence). Trimming stripped 8 bases from V and 0 bases from J, with 13 bases between. CDR3 length equals 14 residues. This CDR3 is CASSPGHLNTEAFF. For the CDR3, the DNA is TGTGCCAGCTCCCCGGGACACTTGAACACTGAAGCTTTCTTT.

The chain combines TRBV7-2 with TRBJ2-3, with TRBD2 matching 8 bases. CDR3 length: 15 amino acids. The germline gives CDR1 SGHTA, CDR2 FQGNSA. Unmatched junction bases numbered 5, after V lost 3 bases and J lost 3 bases. CDR3 residues: CASSFSGDGTDTQYF. Written as DNA, the CDR3 is TGTGCCAGCAGCTTTAGCGGGGATGGGACAGATACGCAGTATTTT.

The CDR3 loop is CSKSTRISGNTIYF. CDR3 nucleotides: TGCAGCAAGAGTACCAGGATCTCTGGAAACACCATATATTTT. The chain has TRBV29-1 and TRBJ1-3; D gene unclear. The germline V and J ends were trimmed by 8 bases and 0 bases, with 14 bases remaining between them. The germline gives CDR1 SQVTM, CDR2 ANQGSEA. The CDR3 covers 14 residues.

V gene TRBV25-1 combines with J gene TRBJ2-7; possibly TRBD2 for D (6 bases). Trimming left V 3 bases short and J 4 bases short, with 10 bases between. Per the germline V gene, CDR1 is MGHDK and CDR2 is SYGVNS. CDR3 length: 13 residues. The CDR3 loop reads CASSDRLVYEQYF. The CDR3 region has the DNA TGTGCCAGCAGTGACCGACTAGTATACGAGCAGTACTTC.

The V and J genes are TRBV23-1 and TRBJ1-2; D gene uncertain. TRBV23-1 is sorted into the ORF group, with uncertain function. V shed 11 bases and J shed 4 bases, with 17 bases lying between them. The CDR3 totals 13 residues. The CDR3 DNA sequence: TGCGCCTCCAATGTAGCGGGTGGCTATGGCTACACCTTC. Protein sequence: CASNVAGGYGYTF.

This chain links TRBV29-1 with TRBJ2-3, with 11 bases matching TRBD2. CDR3 length equals 16 residues. V lost 1 base and J lost 0; bases outside the gene matches: 3. The germline V gene encodes CDR1 SQVTM and CDR2 ANQGSEA. The CDR3 sequence: CSVEGLAGKSTDTQYF. As DNA, the CDR3 is TGCAGCGTTGAAGGACTAGCGGGGAAGAGCACAGATACGCAGTATTTT.

This clone was counted only a few times. This chain connects TRBV11-2 to TRBJ2-1; no reliable D call. The CDR3 is 14 residues long. The germline V gene has CDR1 SGHAT and CDR2 FQNNGV. The germline V and J ends were trimmed by 5 bases and 0 bases, with 8 bases remaining between them. CDR3 region: CASSGLSSYNEQFF. Here the CDR3 DNA reads TGTGCCAGCAGCGGGCTGAGCTCCTACAATGAGCAGTTCTTC.

This clone came up once. This chain connects TRBV29-1 to TRBJ1-3; D gene unclear. Trimming shortened V by 2 bases and J by 5 bases, and 13 bases separated the two germline ends. The CDR3 covers 14 residues. Germline loops: CDR1 SQVTM, CDR2 ANQGSEA. CDR3: CSVEWAQRRNTIYF. The DNA of the CDR3 is TGCAGCGTTGAATGGGCCCAAAGAAGAAACACCATATATTTT.

V usage is TRBV27 and J usage is TRBJ2-5; 7 bases align to TRBD1. The CDR3 length is 15 residues. With V trimmed by 5 bases and J by 3 bases, 9 bases remained unmatched. Germline-derived CDR1 and CDR2 are MNHEY and SMNVEV (reference sequence). CDR3 in amino acids: CASSPTYGTEETQYF. In DNA, the CDR3 is TGTGCCAGCAGTCCGACCTACGGGACAGAAGAGACCCAGTACTTC.

In DNA form, the CDR3 reads TGCGCCAGCAGCTTGGGTGGCAGTAACAATGAGCAGTTCTTC. As protein: CASSLGGSNNEQFF. V and J are TRBV5-1 and TRBJ2-1, with D uncertain. The germline V gene has CDR1 SGHRS and CDR2 YFSETQ. Deletions cut 0 bases from V and 5 bases from J, with 9 bases between. This CDR3 comprises 14 residues.

Comment on this clone: This sample includes further DNA sequences coding for the same CDR3. The chain employs TRBV2 and TRBJ2-5, with no clear D. The CDR3 is made up of 11 amino acids. V was cut by 8 bases and J by 2 bases, with 6 bases left in between. The V gene's germline CDR1 is SNHLY and CDR2 FYNNEI. CDR3 loop: CASRPQETQYF. The CDR3 DNA is TGTGCCAGCCGTCCACAAGAGACCCAGTACTTC.

V gene TRBV9 combines with J gene TRBJ2-3; TRBD1 matches at 8 bases. There are 15 residues in the CDR3. Germline assignment: CDR1 SGDLS and CDR2 YYNGEE. V shed 1 base and J 1 base; nucleotides not matched to a gene: 2. The CDR3 loop reads CASSVQGAGTDTQYF. The CDR3 nucleotides are TGTGCCAGCAGCGTACAGGGGGCTGGCACAGATACGCAGTATTTT.

This clone was seen a handful of times. The chain joins TRBV7-9 to TRBJ2-4; D unresolved. The V gene lost 4 bases and the J gene lost 9 bases, with 16 bases spanning the gap. Germline loops: CDR1 SEHNR, CDR2 FQNEAQ (reference sequence). The CDR3 runs to 14 residues. The CDR3 nucleotides read TGTGCCAGCAGCTCCCGTTTTGGCGCGTCCATTCAGTACTTC. It encodes CASSSRFGASIQYF.

This clone came up a few times. Other DNA sequences of this sample code for an identical CDR3. V usage is TRBV14 and J usage is TRBJ2-6; D not resolved. Germline lookup yields CDR1 SGHDN and CDR2 FVKESK. This CDR3 spans 13 amino acids. V lost 4 bases, J lost 2 bases, and 3 bases lay in between. CDR3 region: CASSRAGANVLTF. The CDR3 DNA follows: TGTGCCAGCAGCCGGGCTGGGGCCAACGTCCTGACTTTC.

This clone turned up a few times. The chain recombines TRBV7-2 with TRBJ2-3, with D possibly TRBD1 on 6 matching bases. The CDR3 is 16 residues long. Germline V gene lookup returns CDR1 SGHTA and CDR2 FQGNSA. Trimming cost V 5 bases and J 0 bases, with 15 bases left between them. CDR3: CASSPAQGWSTDTQYF. The CDR3 DNA follows: TGTGCCAGCAGCCCTGCACAGGGTTGGAGCACAGATACGCAGTATTTT.

The chain is built from TRBV25-1 and TRBJ2-3; 7 positions match TRBD1. Germline CDR1 MGHDK, CDR2 SYGVNS. The J segment lost 2 bases and the V segment lost 3 bases, leaving 8 bases of the junction unmatched. This CDR3 has 16 amino acids. The CDR3 region has the DNA TGTGCCAGCAGTGAGCCCGGGACAGCAGTCACAGATACGCAGTATTTT. This sequence encodes CASSEPGTAVTDTQYF.

This clone was seen more than once but under ten times. The chain joins TRBV23-1 to TRBJ2-1; D is perhaps TRBD1 (5 bases). TRBV23-1 falls under the ORF class, with uncertain function. V was pared by 1 base and J by 10 bases, with 11 bases between. CDR3 length: 13 amino acids. The CDR3 DNA follows: TGCGCCAGCAGTCAATGGGGCATCCGGGAGCAGTTCTTC. Protein sequence: CASSQWGIREQFF.

The gene calls are TRBV5-4 and TRBJ1-3; D might be TRBD1 (5 bases). Germline loops: CDR1 SGHNT, CDR2 YYREEE (reference sequence). The V gene lost 0 bases and the J gene lost 0 bases, with 10 bases spanning the gap. This CDR3 has 16 residues. CDR3 nucleotide sequence: TGTGCCAGCAGCTTGGAGGCTGACAGCTCTGGAAACACCATATATTTT. It encodes CASSLEADSSGNTIYF.

The genes are TRBV20-1 and TRBJ1-1; 9 positions agree with TRBD1. CDR3 size: 11 residues. The germline V gene has CDR1 DFQATT and CDR2 SNEGSKA (reference sequence). V shed 6 bases, J shed 6 bases, and the junction held 2 bases outside the gene matches. CDR3 bases: TGCAGTGCGGGGACAGGGCCTGAAGCTTTCTTT. It encodes CSAGTGPEAFF.

This sequence joins TRBV30 and TRBJ1-5; perhaps TRBD1 as D (5 bases). CDR3 length equals 12 residues. V lost 5 bases and J lost 5, with 10 bases in between. CDR1 and CDR2 from the germline V gene are GTSNPN and SVGIG (reference sequence). CDR3: CAWGMGHQPQHF. Written as DNA, the CDR3 is TGTGCCTGGGGGATGGGGCATCAGCCCCAGCATTTT.

This clone came up once. The genes are TRBV20-1 and TRBJ2-4; D is unclear. The germline V gene encodes CDR1 DFQATT and CDR2 SNEGSKA (reference sequence). V lost 0 bases, J lost 8 bases, and 5 bases lay in between. CDR3 length equals 11 residues. The CDR3 coding sequence is TGCAGTGCTAGAGATCTGTACATTCAGTACTTC. Translated: CSARDLYIQYF.